A selection of T cell receptor beta chains follows, all from one sample in a study of blood T cells in healthy people across ages. Via MiXCR, TCRdb re-called the 5' RACE reads, giving one row per CDR3 protein. The table shows fewer than 900,000 distinct CDR3 sequences, with about 34% occurring only once. Sample: blood. The receptors come from a man aged 18 to 29 in good health. Each CDR3 is given with its conserved first and last residue. Fields, in order: clone size, V gene, J gene, CDR3 length, D gene, CDR3 protein, CDR3 DNA. The D gene is left open where the match is weak. Not all rows give a size; the values are once, few, many and, for expanded clones, a class.

few	TRBV6-5	TRBJ2-5	15	-	CASSYSGGEQETQYF	TGTGCCAGCAGTTACTCCGGGGGAGAGCAAGAGACCCAGTACTTC
many	TRBV20-1	TRBJ2-1	12	-	CSATLLWDEQFF	TGCAGTGCTACACTTTTGTGGGATGAGCAGTTCTTC
-	TRBV29-1	TRBJ2-5	12	TRBD1	CSVTGYQETQYF	TGCAGCGTGACAGGGTACCAAGAGACCCAGTACTTC
-	TRBV7-9	TRBJ2-5	14	-	CASSTDRTQETQYF	TGTGCCAGCAGCACAGACAGGACCCAAGAGACCCAGTACTTC
few	TRBV2	TRBJ2-4	16	TRBD1	CASSYQTGGYANIQYF	TGTGCCAGCAGCTACCAGACAGGGGGCTATGCAAACATTCAGTACTTC
few	TRBV20-1	TRBJ1-2	15	-	CSAPAGTAGHYGYTF	TGCAGTGCCCCGGCCGGGACGGCGGGTCACTATGGCTACACCTTC
-	TRBV5-5	TRBJ1-4	15	-	CASSLGRDIWEKLFF	TGTGCCAGCAGCTTGGGCCGGGACATATGGGAAAAACTGTTTTTT
many	TRBV25-1	TRBJ1-2	15	-	CASSGQITGGYGYTF	TGTGCCAGCAGTGGTCAAATCACAGGCGGCTATGGCTACACCTTC
-	TRBV20-1	TRBJ2-3	13	-	CGAREVQARTQYF	TGCGGTGCTAGAGAGGTACAGGCCCGTACGCAGTATTTT
many	TRBV12-3/TRBV12-4	TRBJ2-1	14	TRBD1	CASSGDRGINEQFF	TGTGCCAGCAGTGGGGACAGGGGAATAAATGAGCAGTTCTTC
many	TRBV12-3/TRBV12-4	TRBJ1-4	13	-	CASGLIPNEKLFF	TGTGCCAGCGGCCTCATCCCTAATGAAAAACTGTTTTTT
-	TRBV2	TRBJ1-5	14	-	CASRSDSFNQPQHF	TGTGCCAGCAGGTCGGACAGCTTCAATCAGCCCCAGCATTTT
-	TRBV20-1	TRBJ2-5	13	-	CNARWGTQETQYF	TGCAATGCTAGATGGGGCACTCAAGAGACCCAGTACTTC
few	TRBV12-3/TRBV12-4	TRBJ2-1	15	TRBD1	CASSLGTGEPDEQFF	TGTGCCAGCAGTCTGGGGACAGGGGAGCCTGATGAGCAGTTCTTC
few	TRBV5-1	TRBJ2-3	15	-	CASSPGLDGADTQYF	TGCGCCAGCAGCCCCGGACTCGACGGCGCAGATACGCAGTATTTT
-	TRBV7-2	TRBJ1-1	14	-	CASSLVGAGEKAFF	TGTGCCAGCAGCTTAGTTGGTGCAGGGGAGAAAGCTTTCTTT
once	TRBV21-1	TRBJ2-4	20	-	CASSRTDKVDHGLAKNIQYF	TGTGCCAGCAGCCGGACGGACAAGGTCGACCATGGGCTAGCCAAAAACATTCAGTACTTC
few	TRBV20-1	TRBJ1-5	17	-	CSANSGITTHPNQPQHF	TGCAGTGCTAACTCGGGGATTACAACCCACCCCAATCAGCCCCAGCATTTT
-	TRBV2	TRBJ1-6	13	TRBD1	CAMGQFENSPLHF	TGTGCCATGGGACAGTTCGAGAATTCACCCCTCCACTTT
many	TRBV6-6	TRBJ1-4	15	-	CASTDGGDNDEKLFF	TGTGCCAGCACCGACGGTGGGGACAACGATGAAAAACTGTTTTTT
-	TRBV27	TRBJ2-1	15	-	CASTLTTGPYNEQFF	TGTGCCAGCACCTTAACGACAGGTCCCTACAATGAGCAGTTCTTC
-	TRBV5-1	TRBJ2-7	15	TRBD2	CASSLGDGLGGEQYF	TGCGCCAGCAGCTTGGGTGACGGACTAGGCGGCGAGCAGTACTTC
-	TRBV12-3/TRBV12-4	TRBJ1-3	18	-	CASTDLWVNVPSGNTIYF	TGTGCCAGCACGGATCTATGGGTAAACGTCCCATCTGGAAACACCATATATTTT
-	TRBV18	TRBJ1-3	17	-	CASSPFGGPDSGNTIYF	TGTGCCAGCTCACCATTTGGGGGGCCGGACTCTGGAAACACCATATATTTT
-	TRBV4-2	TRBJ2-2	21	TRBD2	CASSPWGLAMFSNANTGELFF	TGTGCCAGCAGCCCGTGGGGACTAGCTATGTTCTCTAACGCGAACACCGGGGAGCTGTTTTTT
few	TRBV20-1	TRBJ1-1	12	-	CSARLLNTEAFF	TGCAGTGCTAGATTGCTGAACACTGAAGCTTTCTTT
-	TRBV7-9	TRBJ1-2	17	-	CASSRVSRAAENYGYTF	TGTGCCAGCAGCCGTGTTTCCCGGGCCGCGGAGAACTATGGCTACACCTTC
few	TRBV29-1	TRBJ1-2	13	-	CSVEQGMYYGYTF	TGCAGCGTTGAGCAGGGGATGTACTATGGCTACACCTTC
few	TRBV20-1	TRBJ2-1	15	-	CSASWRQHSTNEQFF	TGCAGTGCTAGCTGGAGACAGCACTCAACCAATGAGCAGTTCTTC
-	TRBV6-1	TRBJ2-1	16	TRBD1	CASSEVRGLGIHEQFF	TGTGCCAGCAGTGAGGTTAGGGGGCTAGGTATCCATGAGCAGTTCTTC
once	TRBV5-6	TRBJ2-5	13	TRBD1	CTSSLDRGGEQYF	TGTACCAGCAGCCTGGACAGGGGAGGCGAACAGTACTTC
few	TRBV28	TRBJ1-2	13	-	CASSFHQSYGYTF	TGTGCCAGCAGTTTCCACCAATCATATGGCTACACCTTC
few	TRBV5-5	TRBJ2-5	15	TRBD1	CASSSDRVNEETQYF	TGTGCCAGCAGCTCTGACAGGGTCAATGAAGAGACCCAGTACTTC
few	TRBV9	TRBJ2-1	13	-	CASSVAGINEQFF	TGTGCCAGCAGCGTAGCCGGGATCAACGAGCAGTTCTTC
few	TRBV2	TRBJ1-5	16	TRBD1	CASSSRTGGRIQPQHF	TGTGCCAGCAGTTCCCGGACAGGGGGCAGAATTCAGCCCCAGCATTTT
few	TRBV5-5	TRBJ1-4	15	-	CASSLLSTTNEKLFF	TGTGCCAGCAGCCTGCTGTCGACAACTAATGAAAAACTGTTTTTT
-	TRBV9	TRBJ1-2	9	-	CASSPMGTF	TGTGCCAGCAGCCCCATGGGCACCTTC
few	TRBV7-2	TRBJ1-2	15	TRBD1	CASTVGTGSNYGYTF	TGTGCCAGCACCGTCGGGACAGGGTCTAACTATGGCTACACCTTC
-	TRBV20-1	TRBJ2-2	12	-	CSARDTGGELFF	TGCAGTGCTAGAGATACCGGCGGGGAGCTGTTTTTT
-	TRBV6-2/TRBV6-3	TRBJ2-7	15	-	CASSYSTRGSYEQYF	TGTGCCAGCAGTTACTCGACCAGGGGTAGTTACGAGCAGTACTTC
many	TRBV12-3/TRBV12-4	TRBJ2-5	11	-	CASSLGDPQYF	TGTGCCAGCAGTTTAGGGGACCCCCAGTACTTC
few	TRBV19	TRBJ2-3	16	-	CASSIDLGQNTDTQYF	TGTGCCAGTAGTATAGACCTTGGACAGAACACAGATACGCAGTATTTT
many	TRBV12-3/TRBV12-4	TRBJ2-3	13	-	CAAGRGGTDTQYF	TGTGCCGCCGGCCGGGGTGGCACAGATACGCAGTATTTT
-	TRBV28	TRBJ2-5	17	-	CASSLPGRGRGQETQYF	TGTGCCAGCAGTTTACCGGGCAGGGGAAGGGGTCAAGAGACCCAGTACTTC
once	TRBV27	TRBJ2-3	15	TRBD1	CASRNRDRPTDTQYF	TGTGCCAGCAGAAACCGGGACAGGCCGACAGATACGCAGTATTTT
few	TRBV19	TRBJ1-6	14	-	CATDASGQRSPLHF	TGTGCCACCGACGCCTCAGGGCAGCGGTCACCCCTCCACTTT
-	TRBV5-1	TRBJ2-2	16	-	CASSSDEGQNTGELFF	TGCGCCAGTAGCTCAGACGAAGGCCAAAACACCGGGGAGCTGTTTTTT
-	TRBV12-3/TRBV12-4	TRBJ2-2	17	-	CASSLGGGAVNTGELFF	TGTGCCAGCAGTTTAGGAGGGGGGGCCGTTAACACCGGGGAGCTGTTTTTT
few	TRBV6-1	TRBJ2-4	13	TRBD1	CASSLTGSDIQYF	TGTGCCAGCAGCCTGACAGGGTCGGACATTCAGTACTTC
-	TRBV6-6	TRBJ2-5	15	TRBD1	CASSAPGQKKETQYF	TGTGCCAGCAGCGCTCCGGGACAGAAAAAAGAGACCCAGTACTTC
-	TRBV5-5	TRBJ2-2	12	-	CASSLGRGELFF	TGTGCCAGCAGCTTAGGGCGCGGGGAGCTGTTTTTT
-	TRBV19	TRBJ1-2	14	-	CASSTRTDHYGYTF	TGTGCCAGTAGTACACGGACGGACCACTATGGCTACACCTTC
many	TRBV7-9	TRBJ2-5	13	-	CASSLQVQETQYF	TGTGCCAGCAGCTTACAGGTTCAAGAGACCCAGTACTTC
-	TRBV27	TRBJ2-2	16	-	CASSPPGLQTAGELFF	TGTGCCAGCAGCCCTCCGGGACTCCAAACCGCCGGGGAGCTGTTTTTT
few	TRBV27	TRBJ2-1	12	-	CASNGFQNEQFF	TGTGCCAGCAACGGATTCCAGAATGAGCAGTTCTTC
-	TRBV28	TRBJ2-2	14	-	CASSSMAGLGELFF	TGTGCCAGCAGTTCAATGGCGGGGTTGGGGGAGCTGTTTTTT
few	TRBV29-1	TRBJ2-7	14	-	CSVDSVGSYNEQYF	TGCAGCGTTGATTCGGTCGGCTCCTACAATGAGCAGTACTTC
few	TRBV5-5	TRBJ2-5	17	TRBD2	CASSSWGSGGGQETQYF	TGTGCCAGCAGCTCGTGGGGTAGCGGGGGGGGCCAAGAGACCCAGTACTTC